A selection of T cell receptor beta chains follows, all from one sample in a study of cytomegalovirus exposure and HLA in healthy donors. Sequenced by immunoSEQ multiplex PCR; TCRdb stores in-frame clones only, minus some. This table holds just over 150,000 clones, 84% found once. The sample was PBMCs. Receptor source: a middle-aged man in good health and CMV-seropositive. Each CDR3 is given with its conserved first and last residue. D genes are given only for firm matches. Rows may omit the clone size; those that give it use once, few, many or a size class.

V	J	D	size	DNA	CDR3
TRBV5-1	TRBJ2-5	NA	NA	TGCGCCAGCAGTCGGACGGGGAAACAAGAGACCCAGTACTTC	CASSRTGKQETQYF
TRBV29-1	TRBJ1-2	NA	NA	TGCAGCGTCGATGAAGCGGGACCCCATGTTGGGGGCTACACCTTC	CSVDEAGPHVGGYTF
TRBV7-9	TRBJ2-3	NA	NA	TGTGCCAGCAGCTTCTTTTCCGAGAGCACAGATACGCAGTATTTT	CASSFFSESTDTQYF
TRBV2	TRBJ2-3	NA	NA	TGTGCCAGCAGTGAAGGCGGGACAGAGAGCACAGATACGCAGTATTTT	CASSEGGTESTDTQYF
TRBV5-1	TRBJ1-1	NA	NA	TGCGCCAGCAACCCCGACGGGCGAGGGACTGAAGCTTTCTTT	CASNPDGRGTEAFF
TRBV27	TRBJ2-3	TRBD2	NA	TGTGCCAGCAGTTTCCGGGTTAGCGGGGGGTTGGATACGCAGTATTTT	CASSFRVSGGLDTQYF
TRBV5-6	TRBJ2-5	NA	NA	TGTGCCAGCAGCTTGAGAACGGGGGTCCGTGGGACCCAGTACTTC	CASSLRTGVRGTQYF
TRBV12-5	TRBJ2-3	TRBD1	NA	TGTGCTAGTGGTTCATCCGGGACAGGGGGCGCGAGAGATACGCAGTATTTT	CASGSSGTGGARDTQYF
TRBV19	TRBJ1-2	NA	NA	TGTGCCAGTAGGCTAGCAACTCAGGGGAATCGTGGCTACACCTTC	CASRLATQGNRGYTF
TRBV9	TRBJ2-2	TRBD2	NA	TGTGCCAGCAGCCCTAGCGGGGGGCCGGGGACCGGGGAGCTGTTTTTT	CASSPSGGPGTGELFF
TRBV18	TRBJ2-6	TRBD1	NA	TGTGCCAGCTCACTGAAGACAGGGGGAGGAGCTGGGGCCAACGTCCTGACTTTC	CASSLKTGGGAGANVLTF
TRBV5-6	TRBJ2-7	TRBD1	NA	TGTGCCAGCAGCTATACCGGGACAGAAGGGCAGTACTTC	CASSYTGTEGQYF
TRBV9	TRBJ1-4	NA	NA	TGTGCCAGCAGCGTAGAAGGGGAAGGAAGTAGGAAACTGTTTTTT	CASSVEGEGSRKLFF
TRBV10-1	TRBJ1-1	TRBD1	NA	TGCGCCAGCAGTGAATGGGACAGAGTGAACACTGAAGCTTTCTTT	CASSEWDRVNTEAFF
TRBV10-3	TRBJ2-1	NA	NA	TGTGCCATGCGGGGAGGCTCCTACAATGAGCAGTTCTTC	CAMRGGSYNEQFF
TRBV27	TRBJ1-1	TRBD1	NA	TGTGCCAGCAGTTACAGGGGCACTGAAGCTTTCTTT	CASSYRGTEAFF
TRBV7-9	TRBJ2-3	TRBD1	few	TGTGCCAGCAGCTCCGGGACAGGGGGTTACACAGATACGCAGTATTTT	CASSSGTGGYTDTQYF
TRBV19	TRBJ1-2	TRBD1	few	TGTGCCAGTAGTGCACTGACAGGGGTTGAAAGGGGTAACTATGGCTACACCTTC	CASSALTGVERGNYGYTF
TRBV5-1	TRBJ1-3	TRBD1	NA	TGCGCCAGCAGCCTGAATGACAGGGCTGGAAACACCATATATTTT	CASSLNDRAGNTIYF
TRBV5-1	TRBJ2-5	NA	NA	TGCGCCAGCAGCTTCGATCGGGGATCCGAGACCCAGTACTTC	CASSFDRGSETQYF
TRBV28	TRBJ1-2	TRBD1	NA	TGTGCCAGCAGTTCTCCGGACAGGGGCCAGAAAAACCGCGGCTACACCTTC	CASSSPDRGQKNRGYTF
TRBV10-3	TRBJ2-7	TRBD1	NA	TGTGCCACGCAACAGGGGGCGGCCTACGAGCAGTACTTC	CATQQGAAYEQYF
TRBV28	TRBJ2-5	TRBD1	NA	TGTGCCACCATGGACAGGGTGCGGGAGACCCAGTACTTC	CATMDRVRETQYF
TRBV19	TRBJ2-3	TRBD2	NA	TGTGCCAGTAGTATATGGGGCGGGAGGGACTCCACAGATACGCAGTATTTT	CASSIWGGRDSTDTQYF
TRBV29-1	TRBJ1-1	TRBD1	NA	TGCAGCGTCCGACAGGGAAATCTTCCTGAAGCTTTCTTT	CSVRQGNLPEAFF
TRBV28	TRBJ1-2	NA	NA	TGTGCCACCCGTCGAGGGCAGTATGGCTACACCTTC	CATRRGQYGYTF
TRBV29-1	TRBJ1-2	TRBD1	NA	TGCAGCGTTGTCGCGGGACAGGCAAACGGTGGCTACACCTTC	CSVVAGQANGGYTF
TRBV5-1	TRBJ1-2	NA	NA	TGCGCCAGCTTCCCAGCGGGGGGGGACCTCTATGGCTACACCTTC	CASFPAGGDLYGYTF
TRBV19	TRBJ1-2	TRBD1	once	TGTGCCAGTACCCCGGACAGGGAGATCCTGCGTGTCAACTATGGCTACACCTTC	CASTPDREILRVNYGYTF
TRBV7-2	TRBJ2-1	TRBD2	NA	TGTGCCAGCAGCTTCGCACTAGCGGGAGGCGGTGAGCAGTTCTTC	CASSFALAGGGEQFF
TRBV29-1	TRBJ1-1	NA	NA	TGCAGTGTGGGGCAGTCCACTGAAGCTTTCTTT	CSVGQSTEAFF
TRBV5-4	TRBJ2-2	NA	once	TGTGCCAGCAGCTTGTTAGGGCAGGGGACCGGGGAGCTGTTTTTT	CASSLLGQGTGELFF
TRBV2	TRBJ2-7	NA	NA	TGTGCCAGCAGTCAAAACAGGGCCTCCTACGAGCAGTACTTC	CASSQNRASYEQYF
TRBV5-1	TRBJ1-2	TRBD1	few	TGCGCCAGCAGCACGGGACAGGGGGGTGATCACTATGGCTACACCTTC	CASSTGQGGDHYGYTF
TRBV18	TRBJ1-3	NA	once	TGTGCCAGCTCACCGAAGGAGAGCTCTGGAAACACCATATATTTT	CASSPKESSGNTIYF
TRBV6-5	TRBJ1-2	TRBD1	NA	TGTGCCAGCAGCTTAGACAGGGCTAGGGGCTACACCTTC	CASSLDRARGYTF
TRBV5-1	TRBJ2-3	TRBD2	NA	TGCGCCAGCAGCTTCGATCCGACTAGCGGGCCCCCCCGGGATACGCAGTATTTT	CASSFDPTSGPPRDTQYF
TRBV12-5	TRBJ1-1	TRBD1	NA	TGTGCTAGTGGTTTGGTACAGGGGTGGGGGAGGACTGAAGCTTTCTTT	CASGLVQGWGRTEAFF
TRBV19	TRBJ1-3	NA	NA	TGTGCCAGTAGCCCCGGGACATCTGTTGGCACCATATATTTT	CASSPGTSVGTIYF
TRBV10-2	TRBJ1-1	NA	NA	TGCGCCAGCAGTCCTACCAACACTGAAGCTTTCTTT	CASSPTNTEAFF
TRBV15	TRBJ2-1	NA	NA	TGTGCCACCAGCAAGGAGGGGGGGCTCTACAATGAGCAGTTCTTC	CATSKEGGLYNEQFF
TRBV18	TRBJ2-1	TRBD2	NA	TGTGCCAGCTCACCACCCGGCGCAGCGGGAGTGGATGAGCAGTTCTTC	CASSPPGAAGVDEQFF
TRBV11-3	TRBJ2-1	TRBD2	NA	TGTGCCAGCAGCTCGTGGACTAGCGTGAGACAGGATGAGCAGTTCTTC	CASSSWTSVRQDEQFF
TRBV6-1	TRBJ1-1	NA	NA	TGTGCCAGCAGAACAGGGAGGAACACTGAAGCTTTCTTT	CASRTGRNTEAFF
TRBV28	TRBJ2-5	NA	NA	TGTGCCAGCAGTACCCCGCCGGAGACTAGTAGGGAGACCCAGTACTTC	CASSTPPETSRETQYF
TRBV4-1	TRBJ2-3	NA	NA	TGCGCCAGCAGCCAAGAAGAGTCGATGATCTTT	CASSQEESMIF
TRBV11-2	TRBJ2-1	NA	NA	TGTGCCAGCAGCTTAGATTGGGCCGTTCATGAGCAGTTCTTC	CASSLDWAVHEQFF
TRBV27	TRBJ1-2	NA	NA	TGTGCCAGCAGTTTATCGTCAGGGCCGCAGTTCTATGGCTACACCTTC	CASSLSSGPQFYGYTF
TRBV5-8	TRBJ2-1	TRBD2	NA	TGTGCCAGCAGGACCCCAAGTTACAGCGGGAGTGGAGGGCAGTTCTTC	CASRTPSYSGSGGQFF
TRBV6-5	TRBJ1-1	TRBD1	NA	TGTGCCAGCAGTTACCGAGGGGGCAACACTGAAGCTTTCTTT	CASSYRGGNTEAFF
TRBV6-6	TRBJ1-1	TRBD1	NA	TGTGCCAGCAGGCCCGACAGGGTGAACACTGAAGCTTTCTTT	CASRPDRVNTEAFF
TRBV19	TRBJ2-7	NA	NA	TGTGCCAGTAGTATTGGCGCAGGGGCTATTTACGAGCAGTACTTC	CASSIGAGAIYEQYF
TRBV5-1	TRBJ1-2	NA	few	TGCGCCAGCAGGTACGGCAGGGACTATGGCTACACCTTC	CASRYGRDYGYTF
TRBV19	TRBJ2-6	TRBD1	NA	TGTGCCAGTTCCTCCGGGACAGGGGGCTCTGGGGCCAACGTCCTGACTTTC	CASSSGTGGSGANVLTF
TRBV2	TRBJ1-2	NA	NA	TGTGCCAGCGGTTTCAGGGGAGATGGCTACACCTTC	CASGFRGDGYTF
TRBV5-1	TRBJ1-4	TRBD1	NA	TGCGCCAGCAGTGGGACAGACCAAGAAAAACTGTTTTTT	CASSGTDQEKLFF